The 29 T cell receptor beta chains in this list originate from one sample, sequenced in a study of CD8 T cells in Susac syndrome. Random hexamers were used to reverse transcribe an amount of about 0.45 to 1 ug RNA. TCRdb reanalysed the immunoSEQ multiplex PCR reads using MiXCR and keeps one entry per CDR3 protein. The sample has under 90,000 distinct CDR3 sequences, approximately 95% seen once. The material sequenced was CD8+ T cells from PBMCs. These receptors were obtained from a human donor with Susac syndrome.

The chain combines TRBV2 with TRBJ1-5; tentatively, D is TRBD1 (6 bases). CDR1 and CDR2 from the germline V gene are SNHLY and FYNNEI. The CDR3 length is 12 residues. Trimming pared 7 bases from V and 7 bases from J, leaving 11 bases between. CDR3 nucleotides: TGTGCCAGCACAGGGGAAAGCCAGCCCCAGCATTTT. Translated, it gives CASTGESQPQHF.

This clonotype has just a few counts. The chain employs TRBV30 and TRBJ2-1, with 7 nucleotides matching TRBD2. The V gene's germline CDR1 is GTSNPN and CDR2 SVGIG (reference sequence). The junction had 5 bases not matched to a gene; V was cut back by 5 bases and J by 4 bases. CDR3 size: 13 residues. In DNA form, the CDR3 reads TGTGCCTGGTTGGGACTACCATACAATGAGCAGTTCTTC. Protein sequence: CAWLGLPYNEQFF.

The rearrangement links TRBV29-1 to TRBJ2-6; no clear D. This CDR3 contains 11 residues. V was clipped by 8 bases and J by 7 bases, with 9 bases between them. The germline V gene encodes CDR1 SQVTM and CDR2 ANQGSEA. The CDR3: CSIGSANVLTF. The CDR3 coding sequence is TGCAGCATTGGTTCAGCCAACGTCCTGACTTTC.

The chain employs TRBV7-8 and TRBJ2-1; possible D gene TRBD2, 5 bases. The V gene's germline CDR1 is SGHVS and CDR2 FQNEAQ. The CDR3 loop spans 12 amino acids. With 0 bases removed from V and 8 bases from J, the gap between germline ends came to 5 bases. The CDR3 DNA reads TGTGCCAGCAGCTTAGCAGCGGATGAGCAGTTCTTC. This sequence encodes CASSLAADEQFF.

The count of this clonotype is one. The chain joins TRBV6-2 or TRBV6-3 to TRBJ2-5; the match to TRBD2 covers 9 bases. With 2 bases clipped from V and 4 bases from J, the junction kept 2 bases outside the gene matches. The length of the CDR3 is 14 residues. CDR1 is MNHEY and CDR2 is SVGEGT in the germline V gene. The CDR3 sequence is CASSYQLAGETQYF. CDR3 bases: TGTGCCAGCAGTTACCAACTAGCGGGAGAGACCCAGTACTTC.

V gene TRBV7-2 combines with J gene TRBJ2-1; D is perhaps TRBD2 (6 bases). The CDR3 length is 16 residues. The V end lost 2 bases, the J end lost 6 bases, and 17 bases lay between the germline ends. Germline CDR1 reads SGHTA; CDR2 reads FQGNSA. The CDR3 reads CASSLRPGATSNEQFF. CDR3 DNA sequence: TGTGCCAGCAGCTTACGCCCGGGAGCCACTTCCAATGAGCAGTTCTTC.

The V call is TRBV7-8, the J call TRBJ2-1; D ambiguous. CDR1 and CDR2 (germline): SGHVS, FQNEAQ. The CDR3 has 17 amino acids. V was cut by 5 bases and J by 0 bases, with 17 bases left in between. The CDR3 reads CASSQYSGVLSYNEQFF. The CDR3 nucleotides read TGTGCCAGCAGCCAGTACTCGGGTGTCCTCTCCTACAATGAGCAGTTCTTC. Supplemented by reference TRBV7-8 and TRBJ2-1, the full variable domain reads GAGVSQSPRYKVAKRGQDVALRCDPISGHVSLFWYQQALGQGPEFLTYFQNEAQLDKSGLPSDRFFAERPEGSVSTLKIQRTQQEDSAVYLCASSQYSGVLSYNEQFFGPGTRLTVL.

The rearrangement joins TRBV6-2 or TRBV6-3 to TRBJ2-7; no definite D call. The length of the CDR3 is 13 residues. Trimming took off 2 bases at V and 2 bases at J, with 7 bases between the two ends. Per the germline V gene, CDR1 is MNHEY and CDR2 is SVGEGT. In DNA form, the CDR3 reads TGTGCCAGCAGTTACGGGCCCGCCTACGAGCAGTACTTC. Translation: CASSYGPAYEQYF.

V is TRBV2 and J is TRBJ1-1; 8 bases align to TRBD1. The germline gives CDR1 SNHLY, CDR2 FYNNEI. This CDR3 region has 14 residues. V gave up 6 bases and J gave up 4 bases; unmatched junction bases: 7. The CDR3 bases are TGTGCCAGCAGGGCCGGACAGGGTGCCACTGAAGCTTTCTTT. It translates to CASRAGQGATEAFF.

The chain employs TRBV30 and TRBJ2-1; 16 bases fit TRBD2. The CDR3 spans 15 residues. CDR1 is GTSNPN and CDR2 is SVGIG in the germline V gene (reference sequence). The V gene end was trimmed by 0 bases and the J gene end by 8 bases; junction bases not matched to a gene: 1. The CDR3 DNA sequence: TGTGCCTGGAGTGTAGGGACTAGCGGGAGGGATGAGCAGTTCTTC. Translated, it gives CAWSVGTSGRDEQFF.

The chain carries TRBV6-5 and TRBJ2-3; D gene unclear. This CDR3 region has 12 residues. The V and J ends lost 8 bases and 5 bases respectively, with 11 bases between them. The germline V gene encodes CDR1 MNHEY and CDR2 SVGAGI. The CDR3 bases are TGTGCCAGCGGAACATTTGGAGATACGCAGTATTTT. Its translation: CASGTFGDTQYF.

The table lists this clonotype with a count of one. The chain carries TRBV19 and TRBJ2-1; TRBD2 agrees at 7 bases. The CDR3 loop spans 13 amino acids. Germline V lookup: CDR1 LNHDA, CDR2 SQIVND (reference sequence). The ends lost 6 bases at V and 15 bases at J; junction bases unmatched: 14. The CDR3 sequence is CASSHPTSPTRFF. The CDR3 DNA follows: TGTGCCAGTAGCCACCCGACTAGCCCCACTCGGTTCTTC.

The V and J genes are TRBV4-1 and TRBJ1-5; possibly TRBD1 for D (5 bases). The length of the CDR3 is 15 residues. Deletions cut 5 bases from V and 5 bases from J, with 16 bases between. Per the germline V gene, CDR1 is MGHRA and CDR2 is YSYEKL. As DNA, the CDR3 is TGCGCCAGCAGCTCCGGGCAGGGTCCGCATCAGCCCCAGCATTTT. Translating it yields CASSSGQGPHQPQHF.

This chain joins TRBV6-2 or TRBV6-3 and TRBJ2-1, with TRBD2 identical over 8 bases. Trimming at V came to 2 bases and at J to 3 bases, leaving 3 bases not matched to a gene. This CDR3 spans 15 amino acids. Germline CDR1 and CDR2: MNHEY and SVGEGT. The CDR3 here is CASSYLAGGYNEQFF. CDR3 bases: TGTGCCAGCAGTTACCTCGCGGGAGGCTACAATGAGCAGTTCTTC.

The chain has TRBV3-1 and TRBJ2-7, with 11 positions matching TRBD1. Germline loops: CDR1 LGHDT, CDR2 YNNKEL (reference sequence). V shed 4 bases, J shed 5 bases, and the junction held 4 bases outside the gene matches. CDR3 size: 14 residues. Written as DNA, the CDR3 is TGTGCCAGCAGCCGGACAGGGGGCCCCGACGAGCAGTACTTC. It codes for CASSRTGGPDEQYF.

The CDR3 reads CATTSGSWADNEQFF. The CDR3 DNA follows: TGTGCCACCACGAGCGGGAGTTGGGCTGACAATGAGCAGTTCTTC. The V and J genes are TRBV24-1 and TRBJ2-1; 8 bases fit TRBD2. Germline V CDR1 and CDR2: KGHDR, SFDVKD. This CDR3 has 15 residues. The junction had 10 bases not matched to a gene; V was cut back by 8 bases and J by 5 bases.

The chain combines TRBV15 with TRBJ1-1; no definite D call. The CDR3 covers 12 residues. Trimming took off 3 bases at V and 4 bases at J, with 6 bases between the two ends. Per germline, CDR1 LNHNV and CDR2 YYDKDF (reference sequence). The CDR3 loop is CATSRDSTEAFF. CDR3 DNA sequence: TGTGCCACCAGCAGGGATAGCACTGAAGCTTTCTTT.

This chain joins TRBV6-4 and TRBJ2-2; maybe TRBD2 (5 bases). The CDR3 is made up of 17 amino acids. The germline gives CDR1 MRHNA, CDR2 SNTAGT. Trimming shortened V by 3 bases and J by 6 bases, and 20 bases separated the two germline ends. The DNA of the CDR3 is TGTGCCAGCAGTGAACGAATTGAGGGAAGGGAATCCGGGGAGCTGTTTTTT. Its translation: CASSERIEGRESGELFF.

The chain recombines TRBV6-2 or TRBV6-3 with TRBJ2-3; 8 bases align to TRBD2. The trim removed 2 bases at V and 6 bases at J, leaving 4 bases unmatched. The CDR3 runs to 14 residues. Germline V gene sequence: CDR1 MNHEY, CDR2 SVGEGT. The CDR3 protein is CASSYGREADTQYF. As DNA, the CDR3 is TGTGCCAGCAGTTACGGGCGGGAGGCGGATACGCAGTATTTT.

The chain employs TRBV30 and TRBJ1-1; no clear D. Germline V gene data show CDR1 as GTSNPN and CDR2 as SVGIG (reference sequence). V dropped 0 bases and J dropped 4 bases, with 12 bases sitting between them. This CDR3 comprises 14 residues. The CDR3 sequence is CAWSVLVGGTEAFF. The CDR3 DNA reads as TGTGCCTGGAGTGTACTGGTCGGCGGCACTGAAGCTTTCTTT.

The chain carries TRBV7-9 and TRBJ1-1, with TRBD1 matching over 9 bases. Germline V gene sequence: CDR1 SEHNR, CDR2 FQNEAQ (reference sequence). J lost 7 bases, V lost 5 bases, and 11 bases had no gene match. The CDR3 totals 15 residues. CDR3 sequence: CASSPLDRGGLEAFF. The DNA of the CDR3 is TGTGCCAGCAGCCCCTTAGACAGGGGGGGCCTTGAAGCTTTCTTT.

V gene TRBV7-2 combines with J gene TRBJ2-7, with 8 nucleotides matching TRBD2. V lost 1 base and J lost 6; bases outside the gene matches: 5. The CDR3 loop spans 14 amino acids. Germline lookup yields CDR1 SGHTA and CDR2 FQGNSA. The CDR3 loop is CASSLDGLAPEQYF. The CDR3, as DNA: TGTGCCAGCAGCTTAGACGGACTAGCACCCGAGCAGTACTTC.

V is TRBV20-1 and J is TRBJ2-7; TRBD1 might be the D (5 bases). The V end lost 0 bases, the J end lost 1 base, and 13 bases lay between the germline ends. CDR1 is DFQATT and CDR2 is SNEGSKA in the germline V gene (reference sequence). The CDR3 totals 15 residues. The CDR3 DNA reads as TGCAGTGCTAGAGATCATTTTGACAGTTCCTACGAGCAGTACTTC. It translates to CSARDHFDSSYEQYF.

This clonotype came up once. The chain recombines TRBV20-1 with TRBJ2-3, with 7 bases that match TRBD2. The CDR3 runs 16 residues. Germline V gives CDR1 DFQATT, CDR2 SNEGSKA (reference sequence). Losses at the gene ends were 2 bases for V and 0 bases for J; bases not matched to a gene: 8. The CDR3 coding sequence is TGCAGTGCTAGACGGGCTAGCGGAGAAAGCACAGATACGCAGTATTTT. Translation: CSARRASGESTDTQYF.

The chain combines TRBV20-1 with TRBJ1-2; D possibly corresponds to TRBD1 (5 bases). The germline gives CDR1 DFQATT, CDR2 SNEGSKA (reference sequence). The CDR3 spans 10 residues. CDR3 protein: CRGDDYGYTF. The DNA for the CDR3 is TGCAGGGGGGACGACTATGGCTACACCTTC.

The chain couples TRBV28 to TRBJ2-3, with D perhaps matching TRBD1 or TRBD2 (5 bases each). V lost 5 bases, J lost 0 bases, and 15 bases lay in between. CDR1 is MDHEN and CDR2 is SYDVKM in the germline V gene. This CDR3 region has 16 residues. The CDR3 spells CASSPPGPTSTDTQYF. CDR3 bases: TGTGCCAGCAGTCCCCCGGGACCGACTAGCACAGATACGCAGTATTTT.

The chain couples TRBV29-1 to TRBJ1-2, with 7 bases aligning to TRBD1. J gave up 8 bases and V 7 bases, and 10 bases lay outside the gene matches. This CDR3 is built from 12 residues. Per the germline V gene, CDR1 is SQVTM and CDR2 is ANQGSEA. The CDR3 loop is CSAQGEGAGYTF. Written as DNA, the CDR3 is TGCAGCGCCCAAGGTGAGGGGGCGGGCTACACCTTC.

This clonotype was seen a handful of times. The chain joins TRBV4-3 to TRBJ2-7; 8 nucleotides match TRBD1. Per the germline V gene, CDR1 is LGHNA and CDR2 is YSLEER. Losses at the gene ends were 0 bases for V and 3 bases for J; bases not matched to a gene: 7. This CDR3 spans 16 amino acids. In DNA, the CDR3 is TGCGCCAGCAGCCAAGAACTCGACAGGGGAAGCTACGAGCAGTACTTC. This translates into CASSQELDRGSYEQYF.

This chain joins TRBV7-3 and TRBJ2-1, with D tentatively TRBD1 or TRBD2 (5 bases each). Trimming took off 5 bases at V and 8 bases at J, with 7 bases between the two ends. The CDR3 spans 11 residues. From germline, CDR1 is SGHTA and CDR2 FQGTGA. The CDR3 nucleotides are TGTGCCAGCAGCCGGGACGATGAGCAGTTCTTC. This codes for CASSRDDEQFF.